What follows are 20 T cell receptor beta chains derived from one specimen sequenced in a study of CD8+ T cells in alopecia areata. Described treatment: oral pan-JAK inhibitor, 5-10 mg twice daily. Sequencing templates came from extracted RNA that was reverse transcribed into cDNA. Sequenced by immunoSEQ multiplex PCR; TCRdb stores in-frame clones only, minus some. Counted here are under 150,000 clones, 53% occurring once; the ten biggest clones make up roughly 0.45%. This specimen was CD4+ T cells sorted from blood, taken at week 4, from a patient treated with tofacitinib. These TCRs come from a human donor with alopecia areata.

The chain employs TRBV30 and TRBJ2-7, with D possibly matching TRBD2 (7 bases). The CDR3 sequence is 15 residues long. Germline CDR1 reads GTSNPN; CDR2 reads SVGIG (reference sequence). The ends were cut back, 2 bases at V and 3 bases at J, with 17 bases in the middle. The CDR3 DNA follows: TGTGCCTGGAGTACCGGGGGGCTAACAGGCTACGAGCAGTACTTC. It yields the protein CAWSTGGLTGYEQYF.

The chain combines TRBV6-5 with TRBJ2-7, with D perhaps TRBD1 or TRBD2 (5 bases each). V was clipped by 2 bases and J by 5 bases, with 13 bases between them. The CDR3 extends over 14 amino acids. Germline loops: CDR1 MNHEY, CDR2 SVGAGI. The CDR3 protein is CASSYGGPLDEQYF. CDR3 coding DNA: TGTGCCAGCAGTTACGGGGGACCCCTGGACGAGCAGTACTTC.

The V gene is TRBV29-1, the J gene TRBJ2-5; D may match TRBD1 or TRBD2 (5 bases each). V was pared by 8 bases and J by 2 bases, with 12 bases between. The germline gives CDR1 SQVTM, CDR2 ANQGSEA. The CDR3 contains 12 residues. The CDR3 loop reads CSLGTHQETQYF. The CDR3 DNA reads as TGCAGCCTGGGGACGCATCAAGAGACCCAGTACTTC.

The chain combines TRBV4-2 with TRBJ2-1, with no clear D. Trimming left V 0 bases short and J 6 bases short, with 6 bases between. Germline CDR1 is LGHNA and CDR2 is YNFKEQ. This CDR3 spans 13 amino acids. The CDR3 DNA follows: TGTGCCAGCAGCCAAGAAGCGACCAATGAGCAGTTCTTC. Its protein product is CASSQEATNEQFF.

The count of this clone is one. The chain recombines TRBV7-2 with TRBJ1-1, with D possibly matching TRBD1 (5 bases). Deletions cut 5 bases from V and 2 bases from J, with 12 bases between. The germline CDR1 and CDR2 sequences are SGHTA and FQGNSA. The CDR3 covers 14 residues. Here the CDR3 DNA reads TGTGCCAGCAGCCTAACGGGACTAAACACTGAAGCTTTCTTT. It yields the protein CASSLTGLNTEAFF.

This clone was detected once. This rearrangement joins TRBV10-1 to TRBJ1-2; tentatively, D is TRBD1 (6 bases). V lost 6 bases, J lost 5 bases, and 13 bases lay in between. CDR3 length: 13 residues. CDR1 and CDR2 from the germline V gene are WNHNN and SYGVQD (reference sequence). The CDR3 is CASSPGQQYGYTF. The CDR3 region has the DNA TGCGCCAGCAGCCCTGGACAGCAATATGGCTACACCTTC.

The chain is built from TRBV6-6 and TRBJ1-2; D gene unclear. The CDR3 totals 14 residues. The germline gives CDR1 MNHNY, CDR2 SVGAGI (reference sequence). Between the trimmed V and J ends, which lost 0 bases and 4 bases, there was a span of 9 bases. The CDR3 DNA sequence: TGTGCCAGCAGTTACTCGAGAGGTTCCTATGGCTACACCTTC. Its translation: CASSYSRGSYGYTF.

This chain connects TRBV4-1 to TRBJ1-1; TRBD1 is a possible D gene (6 bases). Germline V gene lookup returns CDR1 MGHRA and CDR2 YSYEKL. The CDR3 has 17 residues. Between the trimmed V and J ends, which lost 3 bases and 2 bases, there was a span of 19 bases. CDR3 coding DNA: TGCGCCAGCAGCCACAGCTCCCTGTTTGGGGGCAACACTGAAGCTTTCTTT. The encoded protein is CASSHSSLFGGNTEAFF.

This sequence joins TRBV2 and TRBJ2-2; D is perhaps TRBD2 (6 bases). Trimming shortened V by 3 bases and J by 5 bases, and 13 bases separated the two germline ends. This CDR3 region has 15 residues. Germline loops: CDR1 SNHLY, CDR2 FYNNEI. DNA of the CDR3: TGTGCCAGCAGTGAGCGGGAAGTGAGGACCGGGGAGCTGTTTTTT. Protein product: CASSEREVRTGELFF.

In this sample, this clone turned up a few times. The chain has TRBV29-1 and TRBJ2-2; 9 bases agree with TRBD1. In germline, CDR1 is SQVTM, CDR2 ANQGSEA. J lost 0 bases, V lost 4 bases, and 12 bases had no gene match. The CDR3 extends over 18 amino acids. This CDR3 reads CSVVAGTGTTANTGELFF. CDR3 bases: TGCAGCGTTGTAGCAGGGACAGGGACAACCGCGAACACCGGGGAGCTGTTTTTT.

The gene calls are TRBV5-1 and TRBJ2-5; D is tentatively TRBD1 or TRBD2 (6 bases each). CDR3 length: 13 amino acids. Germline CDR1 reads SGHRS; CDR2 reads YFSETQ. Trimming stripped 1 base from V and 5 bases from J, with 9 bases between. The CDR3 protein is CASSLLGGETQYF. The CDR3 nucleotides read TGCGCCAGCAGCTTGCTAGGGGGGGAGACCCAGTACTTC. The whole variable domain, remainder taken from reference TRBV5-1 and TRBJ2-5, is KAGVTQTPRYLIKTRGQQVTLSCSPISGHRSVSWYQQTPGQGLQFLFEYFSETQRNKGNFPGRFSGRQFSNSRSEMNVSTLELGDSALYLCASSLLGGETQYFGPGTRLLVL.

This clone was counted only a few times. The CDR3 nucleotides are TGCAGCGCCACTGAGGGGGGGCGGATCAATGGCTACACCTTC. Translated: CSATEGGRINGYTF. J is TRBJ1-2 and V is TRBV29-1; perhaps TRBD1 as D (6 bases). V lost 7 bases and J 6 bases, leaving 21 bases between the germline ends. CDR3 length equals 14 residues. Germline CDR1 and CDR2: SQVTM and ANQGSEA.

The rearrangement uses TRBV7-9 and TRBJ2-1; D is perhaps TRBD2 (6 bases). The length of the CDR3 is 15 residues. Trimming took 4 bases from V and 5 from J, leaving 15 bases between them. Germline CDR1 is SEHNR and CDR2 is FQNEAQ (reference sequence). CDR3 residues: CASSSFGGANNEQFF. The DNA for the CDR3 is TGTGCCAGCAGCTCATTCGGCGGGGCTAACAATGAGCAGTTCTTC.

This chain connects TRBV5-1 to TRBJ2-3; D is possibly TRBD1 or TRBD2 (5 bases each). The CDR3 is made up of 15 amino acids. V lost 6 bases, J lost 1 base, and 15 bases lay in between. Per the germline V gene, CDR1 is SGHRS and CDR2 is YFSETQ. CDR3 sequence reads: CASTPPGHGTDTQYF. CDR3 coding DNA: TGCGCCAGCACCCCCCCGGGGCATGGCACAGATACGCAGTATTTT.

The chain employs TRBV5-1 and TRBJ2-6, with 7 bases lining up with TRBD1. From germline, CDR1 is SGHRS and CDR2 YFSETQ. The CDR3 has 16 residues. Unmatched junction bases numbered 1, after V lost 1 base and J lost 0 bases. The chain's CDR3 is CASSLRQGSGANVLTF. CDR3 coding DNA: TGCGCCAGCAGCTTGCGACAGGGCTCTGGGGCCAACGTCCTGACTTTC.

The chain carries TRBV10-3 and TRBJ2-3; possible D gene TRBD1, 6 bases. CDR3 size: 16 residues. V was pared by 5 bases and J by 4 bases, with 19 bases between. CDR1 is ENHRY, CDR2 SYGVKD, per germline. In DNA, the CDR3 is TGTGCCATCAGTCGCGTATACAGGGCAACGGCAGATACGCAGTATTTT. This sequence encodes CAISRVYRATADTQYF.

The chain joins TRBV5-1 to TRBJ1-2; D is unclear. The ends were cut back, 0 bases at V and 6 bases at J, with 9 bases in the middle. Germline values: CDR1 SGHRS, CDR2 YFSETQ. There are 13 residues in the CDR3. CDR3 DNA sequence: TGCGCCAGCAGCTTGGAAGGGCGTAATGGCTACACCTTC. Translated, it gives CASSLEGRNGYTF.

This clone was counted a few times. CDR3 coding DNA: TGTGCCAGCTCACCACCGGGTGGGACCACAGTAATAGAATATGGCTACACCTTC. Its protein is CASSPPGGTTVIEYGYTF. The rearrangement links TRBV18 to TRBJ1-2; TRBD1 might be the D (5 bases). Germline CDR1 is KGHSH and CDR2 is LQKENI. This CDR3 is built from 18 residues. Trimming shortened V by 0 bases and J by 5 bases, and 22 bases separated the two germline ends.

The chain couples TRBV7-2 to TRBJ2-7; D uncertain. CDR3 length: 13 residues. Germline V gene sequence: CDR1 SGHTA, CDR2 FQGNSA. The V end was cut by 7 bases, the J end by 4 bases, with 14 bases between. CDR3 sequence: CASTFTGKYEQYF. Written as DNA, the CDR3 is TGTGCCAGCACCTTCACGGGTAAATACGAGCAGTACTTC.

The CDR3 sequence: CALRLRDRVEAFF. The CDR3 nucleotides are TGTGCCCTACGACTCCGGGACAGGGTGGAAGCTTTCTTT. The chain links TRBV30 to TRBJ1-1, with 9 bases fitting TRBD1. CDR1 and CDR2 (germline): GTSNPN, SVGIG (reference sequence). The junction had 12 bases not matched to a gene; V was cut back by 8 bases and J by 8 bases. The CDR3 loop spans 13 amino acids.